The 17 T cell receptor beta chains given below trace back to one sample, sequenced in a study of spatial heterogeneity in lung cancer. TCRdb called the 5' RACE reads again in MiXCR, with one record for every CDR3 protein. The profile shows about 52,000 distinct CDR3 sequences, 6% to 8.5% of them singletons. Documented time point: blood at routine non-recurrence follow-up after resection. TCRs were sequenced from unsorted whole RNA of tumor, nontumor lung or PBMC. The sequenced sample was PBMCs, obtained at follow-up. These receptors all come from a female donor with early-stage non-small cell lung cancer.

The gene calls are TRBV28 and TRBJ2-1, with no clear D. CDR3 length equals 11 residues. The V gene lost 8 bases and the J gene lost 6 bases, with 8 bases spanning the gap. Per the germline V gene, CDR1 is MDHEN and CDR2 is SYDVKM. The CDR3 reads CASLGFNEQFF. The CDR3 region has the DNA TGTGCCAGCCTAGGGTTCAATGAGCAGTTCTTC.

The chain has TRBV7-2 and TRBJ1-2; D unclear. The CDR3 is 13 amino acids. The V end lost 5 bases, the J end lost 4 bases, and 11 bases lay between the germline ends. Germline V gives CDR1 SGHTA, CDR2 FQGNSA. The CDR3 DNA reads as TGTGCCAGCAGCCCCCGCGGAACCTATGGCTACACCTTC. Translation gives CASSPRGTYGYTF.

This clonotype was seen a few times. The V and J genes are TRBV12-3 or TRBV12-4 and TRBJ2-7; 8 bases match TRBD1. V gave up 5 bases and J gave up 5 bases; unmatched junction bases: 8. The CDR3 loop spans 14 amino acids. CDR3 sequence: CASSPQGARNEQYF. CDR3 in DNA: TGTGCCAGCAGTCCTCAGGGGGCGCGCAACGAGCAGTACTTC.

This clonotype was seen ten or more times. The chain recombines TRBV5-1 with TRBJ2-3, with 8 nucleotides matching TRBD2. Losses at the gene ends were 4 bases for V and 2 bases for J; bases not matched to a gene: 3. Germline values: CDR1 SGHRS, CDR2 YFSETQ. CDR3 length: 14 amino acids. This chain's CDR3 is CASSPGGDTDTQYF. Here the CDR3 DNA reads TGCGCCAGCAGCCCCGGGGGGGACACAGATACGCAGTATTTT.

This clonotype has a count of ten or more. This chain links TRBV7-3 with TRBJ2-3; 7 nucleotides line up with TRBD2. Germline lookup yields CDR1 SGHTA and CDR2 FQGTGA. The CDR3 contains 16 residues. The trim removed 5 bases at V and 0 bases at J, leaving 8 bases unmatched. The chain's CDR3 is CASSLLATSSTDTQYF. For the CDR3, the DNA is TGTGCCAGCAGCCTACTAGCGACCTCTAGCACAGATACGCAGTATTTT.

This clonotype turned up a few times. The chain carries TRBV10-3 and TRBJ1-5, with D perhaps TRBD1 (5 bases). This CDR3 contains 19 residues. Germline CDR1 and CDR2: ENHRY and SYGVKD. V lost 0 bases, J lost 5 bases, and 23 bases lay in between. The CDR3 DNA reads TGTGCCATCAGTGAGTCCCAACAGGCGTATATCCCGGAGGATCAGCCCCAGCATTTT. Translation gives CAISESQQAYIPEDQPQHF.

The sample holds a few counts of this clonotype. The chain couples TRBV20-1 to TRBJ1-1, with 9 bases identical to TRBD1. The germline gives CDR1 DFQATT, CDR2 SNEGSKA (reference sequence). The trim removed 6 bases at V and 4 bases at J, leaving 9 bases unmatched. CDR3 size: 14 residues. CDR3 residues: CSARQGGGGTEAFF. The CDR3 coding sequence is TGCAGTGCGAGACAGGGGGGAGGTGGCACTGAAGCTTTCTTT.

This clonotype has a count of ten or more. The J gene is TRBJ1-1, the V gene TRBV6-2 or TRBV6-3; D might be TRBD1 (6 bases). The CDR3 has 13 residues. Trimming took 5 bases from V and 5 from J, leaving 12 bases between them. Germline V gives CDR1 MNHEY, CDR2 SVGEGT. CDR3 region: CASSIQGGTEAFF. CDR3 DNA sequence: TGTGCCAGCAGTATACAGGGAGGAACTGAAGCTTTCTTT.

This clonotype was observed a few times. The gene calls are TRBV4-1 and TRBJ1-6, with 7 bases fitting TRBD1. CDR1 is MGHRA and CDR2 is YSYEKL in the germline V gene. V trimming: 4 bases; J trimming: 14 bases; junction bases outside the gene matches: 8. The CDR3 is 13 amino acids. The CDR3 spells CASSRDTQGALHF. For the CDR3, the DNA is TGCGCCAGCAGCCGGGACACTCAGGGGGCCCTCCACTTT.

Only a few counts were recorded for this clonotype. The genes are TRBV2 and TRBJ1-6, with TRBD1 matching over 8 bases. The J segment lost 13 bases and the V segment lost 2 bases, leaving 7 bases of the junction unmatched. The length of the CDR3 is 14 residues. The V gene's germline CDR1 is SNHLY and CDR2 FYNNEI. CDR3 nucleotide sequence: TGTGCCAGCAGTGAATTACAGGGGGTTGGTCCCCTCCACTTT. Translation gives CASSELQGVGPLHF. Supplemented by reference TRBV2 and TRBJ1-6, the full variable domain reads EPEVTQTPSHQVTQMGQEVILRCVPISNHLYFYWYRQILGQKVEFLVSFYNNEISEKSEIFDDQFSVERPDGSNFTLKIRSTKLEDSAMYFCASSELQGVGPLHFGNGTRLTVT.

This clonotype was seen only a few times. The chain joins TRBV6-2 or TRBV6-3 to TRBJ1-6, with D unclear. The germline gives CDR1 MNHEY, CDR2 SVGEGT. V was pared by 3 bases and J by 3 bases, with 9 bases between. CDR3 size: 15 residues. CDR3 protein: CASSYRRNYNSPLHF. The CDR3 DNA is TGTGCCAGCAGTTATCGAAGGAACTATAATTCACCCCTCCACTTT.

This clonotype was observed many times. This chain's CDR3 is CASSRRVTSGGKNTQYF. In nucleotides, the CDR3 is TGCGCCAGCAGCCGCCGGGTAACTAGCGGGGGGAAGAATACGCAGTATTTT. The V gene is TRBV4-1, the J gene TRBJ2-3, with 12 bases matching TRBD2. The V segment lost 4 bases and the J segment 7 bases; nucleotides outside the gene matches: 12. Germline CDR1 is MGHRA and CDR2 is YSYEKL. The CDR3 is made up of 17 amino acids.

This clonotype was picked up many times. V usage is TRBV20-1 and J usage is TRBJ1-5; TRBD1 agrees at 7 bases. The CDR3 contains 13 residues. Germline lookup yields CDR1 DFQATT and CDR2 SNEGSKA (reference sequence). The junction had 1 base not matched to a gene; V was cut back by 1 base and J by 4 bases. CDR3 sequence reads: CSARGTGNQPQHF. Written as DNA, the CDR3 is TGCAGTGCTAGAGGGACAGGTAATCAGCCCCAGCATTTT.

This clonotype occurred many times. J is TRBJ1-5 and V is TRBV7-2; a possible D gene is TRBD1 (5 bases). V gave up 8 bases and J gave up 5 bases, with 16 bases separating them. This CDR3 is built from 14 residues. Germline values: CDR1 SGHTA, CDR2 FQGNSA. This CDR3 is CASRTGPWDQPQHF. In DNA, the CDR3 is TGTGCCAGCCGAACGGGACCTTGGGATCAGCCCCAGCATTTT.

The chain's CDR3 is CASRNVGTGGAYNSPLHF. CDR3 DNA: TGTGCCAGCAGGAACGTCGGGACAGGGGGCGCATATAATTCACCCCTCCACTTT. This rearrangement joins TRBV6-2 or TRBV6-3 to TRBJ1-6; 12 bases fit TRBD1. The CDR3 totals 18 residues. The germline CDR1 and CDR2 sequences are MNHEY and SVGEGT. V trimming: 6 bases; J trimming: 4 bases; junction bases outside the gene matches: 10.

V usage is TRBV11-2 and J usage is TRBJ2-7; D possibly corresponds to TRBD2 (6 bases). V was clipped by 1 base and J by 3 bases, with 13 bases between them. This CDR3 has 15 amino acids. CDR1 and CDR2 (germline): SGHAT, FQNNGV. CDR3 coding DNA: TGTGCCAGCAGCTTAGGGACTACGAGTATCTACGAGCAGTACTTC. This encodes CASSLGTTSIYEQYF.

This clonotype was detected ten times or more. J is TRBJ2-2 and V is TRBV3-1, with a possible D match to TRBD1 (6 bases). The CDR3 totals 12 residues. The germline V gene has CDR1 LGHDT and CDR2 YNNKEL (reference sequence). V was shortened by 1 base and J by 10 bases, with 7 bases between the two germline ends. DNA for the CDR3: TGTGCCAGCAGCCAAGGGGGGCAGGAGCTGTTTTTT. Translation gives CASSQGGQELFF.